This TCR beta chain derives from a study of T-cell memory formation after mild COVID-19. Study-wide results and limits: Clones contracting over day 15 to 85 were CD4/CD8 balanced, with later expanders leaning CD4+. Clones from the second wave (peaking day 37) had unconfirmed SARS-CoV-2 specificity.

The CDR3 loop spans 11 amino acids. Per germline, CDR1 SQVTM and CDR2 ANQGSEA. The V end was cut by 7 bases, the J end by 3 bases, with 10 bases between. This clonotype was counted many times. Antigen unknown. It was 5'RACE with constant-segment primers that produced the TCR alpha and TCR beta cDNA libraries, which carried sample barcodes and UMIs. MiXCR, run by TCRdb on the 5' RACE reads, gives a single entry per CDR3 protein. The sample lists fewer than 140,000 distinct CDR3 sequences; around 12% were seen once. This clonotype originated in an adult woman who had mild COVID-19 (a few samples of this study predate the infection). Cell type and time point are not known. The sample consisted of PBMCs or a T cell subset sorted from them (not recorded which). The chain employs TRBV29-1 and TRBJ2-7; no firm D call. In DNA, the CDR3 is TGCAGCGCCCGAGACCGCTACGAGCAGTACTTC. Translated, it gives CSARDRYEQYF.